This record covers a single T cell receptor (beta chain). The data belong to a study of PD-L1 blockade in urothelial cancer. The wider study: The year 2014 saw patients start atezolizumab, 1,200 mg intravenously every 3 weeks.

Sequencing was performed with immunoSEQ multiplex PCR; in TCRdb, only in-frame clones are kept and a portion is missing. The sample consists of under 120,000 clones, around 85% of them appearing once. Germline V gives CDR1 SNHLY, CDR2 FYNNEI. V lost 4 bases, J lost 2 bases, and 9 bases lay in between. The CDR3 has 14 residues. This chain uses TRBV2 with TRBJ1-5, with D hard to call. The specimen was PBMCs, collected around atezolizumab (anti-PD-L1) treatment. The clonotype comes from a man in his forties or fifties with urothelial cancer. CDR3 sequence reads: CASSVEGGNQPQHF. Here the CDR3 DNA reads TGTGCCAGCAGTGTAGAGGGTGGCAATCAGCCCCAGCATTTT.